Listed below are T cell receptor beta chains from one sample, sequenced in a study of Ad26.COV2.S vaccination and SARS-CoV-2 variants. Assay: immunoSEQ multiplex PCR; the TCRdb copy retains only in-frame clones and omits some. The sample lists approximately 350,000 clones; about 83% were seen once. The source was peripheral blood, collected in a trial of Ad26.COV2.S vaccine versus placebo. These TCRs come from a person aged 18-65 years who received the Ad26.COV2.S COVID-19 vaccine or a placebo. The CDR3 runs from the conserved cysteine through the conserved F or W. D genes are given only for firm matches. Clone sizes are given selectively: once, few, many, or a class where the clone is expanded.

.	TRBV5-1	TRBJ2-3	14	.	CASRDATGTDTQYF	TGCGCCAGCAGAGACGCTACCGGAACAGATACGCAGTATTTT
.	TRBV6-2/TRBV6-3	TRBJ2-7	17	TRBD2	CASSSSLAPRSSYEQYF	TGTGCCAGCAGCTCCTCACTAGCGCCCAGAAGCTCCTACGAGCAGTACTTC
few	TRBV14	TRBJ2-7	15	.	CASSQDLGGGSEQYF	TGTGCCAGCAGCCAAGATCTTGGAGGGGGATCCGAGCAGTACTTC
.	TRBV5-1	TRBJ2-2	17	.	CASSSPGGTGSKGELFF	TGCGCCAGCAGCTCCCCGGGAGGGACAGGGTCGAAGGGGGAGCTGTTTTTT
.	TRBV7-2	TRBJ2-5	15	.	CASSLGGGTSGTQYF	TGTGCCAGCAGCTTAGGGGGTGGTACTTCGGGGACCCAGTACTTC
.	TRBV19	TRBJ2-7	14	.	CASSGGLHSYEQYF	TGTGCCAGTAGTGGGGGACTGCACTCCTACGAGCAGTACTTC
.	TRBV6-6	TRBJ2-2	14	.	CASNPSPYTGELFF	TGTGCCAGCAACCCTTCTCCTTACACCGGGGAGCTGTTTTTT
.	TRBV28	TRBJ2-3	15	TRBD2	CASRPGGGGEDTQYF	TGTGCCAGCAGGCCAGGTGGGGGAGGGGAGGATACGCAGTATTTT
.	TRBV19	TRBJ2-1	16	.	CASSPLRGGISNEQFF	TGTGCCAGTAGTCCGCTCCGAGGGGGGATCAGCAATGAGCAGTTCTTC
.	TRBV9	TRBJ1-6	13	.	CASSVDFNSPLHF	TGTGCCAGCAGCGTAGATTTTAATTCACCCCTCCACTTT
.	TRBV5-1	TRBJ1-2	16	TRBD1	CASSLAGTGGGNGYTF	TGCGCCAGCAGCTTGGCCGGGACAGGGGGAGGAAATGGCTACACCTTC
.	TRBV27	TRBJ2-7	15	TRBD1	CASSGSGTGDNEQYF	TGTGCCAGCAGCGGGTCGGGGACAGGGGACAACGAGCAGTACTTC
.	TRBV4-2	TRBJ1-2	13	.	CASRKREDYGYTF	TGTGCCAGCAGGAAAAGGGAAGACTATGGCTACACCTTC
once	TRBV10-2	TRBJ2-1	13	.	CASSEDSYNEQFF	TGCGCCAGCAGTGAGGACTCTTACAATGAGCAGTTCTTC
few	TRBV6-4	TRBJ2-3	15	.	CASSLFRAYTDTQYF	TGTGCCAGCAGTCTATTCCGGGCCTACACAGATACGCAGTATTTT
.	TRBV5-4	TRBJ2-7	14	.	CASSSLKDSYEQYF	TGTGCCAGCAGCTCGCTCAAGGATTCCTACGAGCAGTACTTC
.	TRBV6-2/TRBV6-3	TRBJ2-7	18	TRBD2	CASSPRTSGRRSSYEQYF	TGTGCCAGCAGCCCTAGGACTAGCGGGAGGCGGAGCTCCTACGAGCAGTACTTC
.	TRBV18	TRBJ2-7	15	.	CASSPFYGSSYEQYF	TGTGCCAGCTCACCTTTCTACGGTAGCTCCTACGAGCAGTACTTC
.	TRBV11-2	TRBJ2-1	15	.	CASSLVVSSYNEQFF	TGTGCCAGCAGCTTAGTAGTGAGCTCCTACAATGAGCAGTTCTTC
.	TRBV5-1	TRBJ2-1	15	.	CASSLMAGARNEQFF	TGCGCCAGCAGCTTGATGGCAGGGGCTAGAAATGAGCAGTTCTTC
.	TRBV5-8	TRBJ2-3	15	.	CASSWGYLSTDTQYF	TGTGCCAGCAGCTGGGGCTACCTGAGCACAGATACGCAGTATTTT
.	TRBV7-2	TRBJ2-3	14	TRBD2	CASSVSGGADTQYF	TGTGCCAGCAGCGTTAGCGGGGGGGCAGATACGCAGTATTTT
.	TRBV5-1	TRBJ2-7	15	.	CASSLVYRSSYEQYF	TGCGCCAGCAGCTTGGTGTACAGAAGTTCCTACGAGCAGTACTTC
.	TRBV18	TRBJ2-4	19	.	CASQPQIHGTRVAKNIQYF	TGTGCCAGCCAACCCCAAATCCACGGAACCCGGGTAGCCAAAAACATTCAGTACTTC
once	TRBV5-3	TRBJ1-4	16	.	CARSILGYPTNEKLFF	TGTGCCAGAAGCATTCTCGGTTATCCAACTAATGAAAAACTGTTTTTT
.	TRBV18	TRBJ1-4	15	TRBD1	CASSRGQATNEKLFF	TGTGCCAGCTCACGAGGACAGGCGACTAATGAAAAACTGTTTTTT
.	TRBV2	TRBJ1-6	14	.	CASSRSGGNSPLHF	TGTGCCAGCAGTAGGTCGGGTGGCAATTCACCCCTCCACTTT
once	TRBV6-5	TRBJ1-1	15	TRBD1	CASYKSGTGSTEAFF	TGTGCCAGCTACAAATCCGGGACAGGGTCCACTGAAGCTTTCTTT
few	TRBV28	TRBJ1-1	12	.	CASILGPGEAFF	TGTGCCAGCATCCTGGGCCCTGGGGAAGCTTTCTTT
once	TRBV6-2/TRBV6-3	TRBJ1-2	12	TRBD1	CASSGQGLGYTF	TGTGCCAGCAGCGGACAGGGGCTAGGCTACACCTTC
few	TRBV19	TRBJ1-2	14	.	CASRDGFRSGGYTF	TGTGCCAGTAGGGACGGATTCCGTTCGGGTGGCTACACCTTC
.	TRBV10-3	TRBJ2-7	16	TRBD1	CAISVGQGAMFYEQYF	TGTGCCATCAGTGTCGGGCAGGGGGCCATGTTCTACGAGCAGTACTTC
.	TRBV4-1	TRBJ2-7	13	.	CASSQVARYEQYF	TGCGCCAGCAGCCAAGTCGCGCGCTACGAGCAGTACTTC
.	TRBV5-1	TRBJ1-1	14	.	CASSLGEGNTEAFF	TGCGCCAGCAGCTTGGGGGAAGGTAACACTGAAGCTTTCTTT
.	TRBV5-7	TRBJ2-1	13	.	CASSSRVYNEQFF	TGTGCCAGCAGCTCCAGGGTCTACAATGAGCAGTTCTTC
.	TRBV27	TRBJ2-7	16	.	CASSPSLTGTFYEQYF	TGTGCCAGCAGCCCATCTCTGACAGGTACTTTCTACGAGCAGTACTTC
once	TRBV5-5	TRBJ1-5	16	.	CASSLSPGVSGWPQHF	TGTGCCAGCAGCTTGTCGCCGGGAGTTTCTGGATGGCCCCAGCATTTT
.	TRBV6-1	TRBJ2-7	15	.	CASSETTGGPYEQYF	TGTGCCAGCAGTGAAACAACCGGGGGACCCTACGAGCAGTACTTC
.	TRBV18	TRBJ2-7	14	TRBD1	CASSPGQALYEQYF	TGTGCCAGCTCGCCGGGACAGGCGCTTTACGAGCAGTACTTC
once	TRBV5-1	TRBJ1-6	15	TRBD1	CASSLGTAYNSPLHF	TGCGCCAGCAGCTTAGGGACAGCCTATAATTCACCCCTCCACTTT
.	TRBV6-6	TRBJ2-2	15	TRBD1	CASSPGQGSTGELFF	TGTGCCAGCAGTCCGGGACAGGGCAGCACCGGGGAGCTGTTTTTT
.	TRBV7-2	TRBJ2-7	15	.	CASSWDKTLTYEQYF	TGTGCCAGCAGCTGGGACAAAACACTTACCTACGAGCAGTACTTC
.	TRBV5-1	TRBJ2-5	16	TRBD2	CASSLGLAGGQETQYF	TGCGCCAGCAGCTTAGGACTAGCGGGGGGCCAAGAGACCCAGTACTTC
few	TRBV18	TRBJ1-1	12	.	CASSPMNTEAFF	TGTGCCAGCTCACCTATGAACACTGAAGCTTTCTTT